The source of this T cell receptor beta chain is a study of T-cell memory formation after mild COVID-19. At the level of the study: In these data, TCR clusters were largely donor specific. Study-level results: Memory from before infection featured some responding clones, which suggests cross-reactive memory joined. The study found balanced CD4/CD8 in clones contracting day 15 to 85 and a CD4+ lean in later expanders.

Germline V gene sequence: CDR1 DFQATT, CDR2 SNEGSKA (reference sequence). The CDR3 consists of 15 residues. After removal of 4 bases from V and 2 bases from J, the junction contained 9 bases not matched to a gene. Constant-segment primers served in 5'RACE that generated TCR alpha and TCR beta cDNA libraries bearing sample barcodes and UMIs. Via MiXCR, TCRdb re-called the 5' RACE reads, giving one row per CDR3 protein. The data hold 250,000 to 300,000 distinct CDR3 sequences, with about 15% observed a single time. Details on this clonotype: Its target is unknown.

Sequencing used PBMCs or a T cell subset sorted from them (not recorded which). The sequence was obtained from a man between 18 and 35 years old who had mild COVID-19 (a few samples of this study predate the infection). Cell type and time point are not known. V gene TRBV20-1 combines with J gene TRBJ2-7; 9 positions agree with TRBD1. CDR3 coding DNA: TGCAGTGCTACGAACCGGGGACAGGGAGCCTACGAGCAGTACTTC. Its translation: CSATNRGQGAYEQYF.